The present entry profiles one TCR beta chain with its context. Its antigen is unidentified. Sequencing was performed with immunoSEQ multiplex PCR; in TCRdb, only in-frame clones are kept and a portion is missing. This sample has some 2,100,000 clones, with about 93% found just once. These data are taken from a study of shared clonotypes between healthy human individuals. The overall study: The donors, a couple of women and a few men, were aged 18 to 49. Researchers assigned three CD4 naive, three CD4 memory, two CD8 naive and one CD8 memory plate to each donor.

CDR3 size: 14 residues. Per germline, CDR1 MDHEN and CDR2 SYDVKM. Trimming removed 3 bases at V and 2 bases at J, with 9 bases between. Terminally differentiated effector memory CD45RA+ cells were left out of the naive CD8 fraction, which was CD45RO-negative and positively selected for CCR7. Findings of the study overall: Deeper or shallower sequencing was expected to change how clonotypes are shared among donors. The four-donor shared clonotypes exceeded non-shared clonotypes in generation probability, with non-shared ones scoring lower.

The clonotype was recovered from a man aged 18 to 30 in good health. Some clones in this sample may be carry-over from other donors' samples. The chain links TRBV28 to TRBJ2-3; D is ambiguous. The sample was naive CD8+ T cells from PBMCs. The CDR3 DNA follows: TGTGCCAGCAGTTTGTACCCCCACACAGATACGCAGTATTTT. Its protein is CASSLYPHTDTQYF.